Each of the 6 T cell receptor delta chains below was sequenced from the same sample in a study of gamma-delta T cells after stem cell transplantation. TCRdb used CATT to re-call clones from the RT-PCR reads. The repertoire holds 10,000 to 13,000 delta-chain clones, with around two fifths as singletons. Sequencing used gamma-delta T cells. The source is a human donor. It is not recorded whose cells these are; they may come from a transplant donor.

The chain uses TRDV2 and TRDJ3; D gene ambiguous. Between the trimmed V and J ends, which lost 4 bases and 0 bases, there was a span of 9 bases. In germline, CDR1 is GEAIGNYY, CDR2 EKD. This CDR3 region has 16 residues. The CDR3 protein is CACDFNSSWDTRQMFF. The CDR3 DNA reads TGTGCCTGTGATTTTAACAGCTCCTGGGACACCCGACAGATGTTTTTC.

This clone was found a few times. This chain connects TRDV2 to TRDJ3; 9 nucleotides line up with TRDD3. The CDR3 covers 18 residues. V was pared by 5 bases and J by 0 bases, with 7 bases of the junction left unmatched. Germline V gene lookup returns CDR1 GEAIGNYY and CDR2 EKD. The CDR3 loop is CACGFHWGTSWDTRQMFF. CDR3 sequence (DNA): TGTGCCTGTGGCTTCCACTGGGGGACCTCCTGGGACACCCGACAGATGTTTTTC.

The rearrangement links TRDV1 to TRDJ2; D may be TRDD3 (5 bases). V was shortened by 2 bases and J by 0 bases, with 25 bases between the two germline ends. The CDR3 length is 21 residues. CDR1 and CDR2 from the germline V gene are TSWWSYY and QGS. The CDR3 reads CALGEVTPGPGNDALTAQLFF. Written as DNA, the CDR3 is TGTGCTCTTGGGGAAGTCACCCCCGGGCCGGGGAATGATGCTTTGACAGCACAACTCTTCTTT.

In the case of this clone: This may arise from a read error, as a much more abundant clone is one base away. V usage is TRDV2 and J usage is TRDJ3; 8 nucleotides line up with TRDD3. The germline V gene encodes CDR1 GEAIGNYY and CDR2 EKD. This CDR3 has 17 residues. CDR3 region: CACGWGSSPWDTRKMFF. Written as DNA, the CDR3 is TGTGCCTGTGGCTGGGGGAGCTCCCCCTGGGACACCCGAAAGATGTTTTTC.

This clone was observed a handful of times. V usage is TRDV1 and J usage is TRDJ1, with TRDD3 as a possible D gene (5 bases). The germline gives CDR1 TSWWSYY, CDR2 QGS. This CDR3 has 22 amino acids. The V and J ends lost 3 bases and 2 bases respectively, with 34 bases between them. CDR3 DNA: TGTGCTCTTGGGGAGCGCATAGCCCGGAATCTGGGACTCCCTCACTCAACCGATAAACTCATCTTT. Translation gives CALGERIARNLGLPHSTDKLIF.

As to this clone: A much larger clone differs by one base, so this may be a read error. The rearrangement uses TRDV2 and TRDJ3; 8 bases fit TRDD3. Germline values: CDR1 GEAIGNYY, CDR2 EKD. Trimming took 1 base from V and 2 from J; bases not matched to a gene: 18. This CDR3 is built from 22 residues. The CDR3 nucleotides are TGTGCCTGTGACACGCCTTGGGGGATCCCTCCCACTCTTCCCTGGGACACCCGACAGATGTTTTTC. Translating it yields CACDTPWGIPPTLPWDTRQMFF.